This paragraph covers one TCR beta chain sequence. Its specificity is not known. The data derive from a study of T cell responses to AZD1222 COVID-19 vaccine. The overall study: Recipients boosted at about 4 weeks or about 12 weeks are pooled. Study-level points and caveats: Donor demographics were predominantly white British with a female majority; clonal diversity may be underestimated. At study baseline, merely about 6 AZD1222 recipients were seropositive.

Here immunoSEQ multiplex PCR was the method, and the copy in TCRdb shows in-frame clones only, minus some. The sample holds 150,000 to 160,000 clones, roughly nine tenths seen once. The CDR3 is 16 amino acids. With 4 bases clipped from V and 6 bases from J, the junction kept 7 bases outside the gene matches. Germline values: CDR1 LGHDT, CDR2 YNNKEL (reference sequence). The input for sequencing was peripheral blood, taken on day 0 of AZD1222 vaccination. The chain joins TRBV3-1 (or the pseudogene TRBV3-2) to TRBJ2-1; TRBD2 matches at 12 bases. The TCR originated in an adult in good health. The chain's CDR3 is CASSPNPSGGANEQFF. The CDR3 bases are TGTGCCAGCAGCCCCAACCCTAGCGGGGGGGCCAATGAGCAGTTCTTC.